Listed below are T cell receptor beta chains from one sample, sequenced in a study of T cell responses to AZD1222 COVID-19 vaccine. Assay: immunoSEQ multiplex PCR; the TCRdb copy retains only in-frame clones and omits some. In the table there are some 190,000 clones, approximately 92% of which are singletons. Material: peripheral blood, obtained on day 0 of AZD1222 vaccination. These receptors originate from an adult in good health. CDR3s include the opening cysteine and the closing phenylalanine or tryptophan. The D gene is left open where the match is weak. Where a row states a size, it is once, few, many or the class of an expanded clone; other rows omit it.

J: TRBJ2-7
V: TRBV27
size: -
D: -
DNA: TGTGCCAGCAGTTTATCCGAGAGCTACGAGCAGTACTTC
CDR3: CASSLSESYEQYF

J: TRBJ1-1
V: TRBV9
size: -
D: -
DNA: TGTGCCAGCAGCGTAGCTACTGGGGGTGAAGCTTTCTTT
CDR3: CASSVATGGEAFF

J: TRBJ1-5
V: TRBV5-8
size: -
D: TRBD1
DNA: TGTGCCAGCAGCCCAGGGACAGGGGAGGGCCAGCCCCAGCATTTT
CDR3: CASSPGTGEGQPQHF

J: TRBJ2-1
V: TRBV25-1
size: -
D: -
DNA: TGTGCCAGCAGTGTGGGGAAGGGGTTTATCTACAATGAGCAGTTCTTC
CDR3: CASSVGKGFIYNEQFF

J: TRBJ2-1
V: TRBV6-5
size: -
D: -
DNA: TGTGCCAGCAGACGCACCCGCGACCCCAATGAGCAGTTCTTC
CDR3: CASRRTRDPNEQFF

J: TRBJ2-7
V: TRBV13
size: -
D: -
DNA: TGTGCCAGCAGCTTACCCGGAGGGAGCTCCTACGAGCAGTACTTC
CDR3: CASSLPGGSSYEQYF

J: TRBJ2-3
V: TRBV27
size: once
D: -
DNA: TGTGCCAGCAGATCTAGCACAGATACGCAGTATTTT
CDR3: CASRSSTDTQYF

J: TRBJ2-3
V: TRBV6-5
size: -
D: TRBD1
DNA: TGTGCCACCGAGCCCGGGACAGGGGTAGATACGCAGTATTTT
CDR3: CATEPGTGVDTQYF

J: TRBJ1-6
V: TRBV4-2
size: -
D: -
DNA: TGTGCCAGCAGCCAAGATGGGGGAGGGTTCGGTAATTCACCCCTCCACTTT
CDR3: CASSQDGGGFGNSPLHF

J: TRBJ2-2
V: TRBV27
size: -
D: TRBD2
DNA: TGTGCCAGCAGTTCCCCGGGGACTATCAGATACGGGGAGCTGTTTTTT
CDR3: CASSSPGTIRYGELFF

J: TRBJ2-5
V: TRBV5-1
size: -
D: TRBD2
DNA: TGCGCCAGCCTTGTCCCAGCGGGGGAACAAGAGACCCAGTACTTC
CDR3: CASLVPAGEQETQYF

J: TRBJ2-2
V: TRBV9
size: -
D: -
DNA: TGTGCCAGCACCGCAGGGGGGGGCACCGGGGAGCTGTTTTTT
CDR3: CASTAGGGTGELFF

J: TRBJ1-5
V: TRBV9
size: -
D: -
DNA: TGTGCCAGCAGCGTAGGGTCAGGGATGGGTCAGCCCCAGCATTTT
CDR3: CASSVGSGMGQPQHF

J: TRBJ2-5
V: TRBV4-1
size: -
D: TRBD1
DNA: TGCGCCAGCAGCCAAGCGGTTTCACAGGGGATATCCAGAGGGGAGACCCAGTACTTC
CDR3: CASSQAVSQGISRGETQYF

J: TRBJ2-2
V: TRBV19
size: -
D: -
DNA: TGTGCCAGTAGTATAGGGGCGCAGGGGGGCCCCGGGGAGCTGTTTTTT
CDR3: CASSIGAQGGPGELFF

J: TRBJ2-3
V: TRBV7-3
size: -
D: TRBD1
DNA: TGTGCCAGCAGCGATCCGGGACAGTTCACAGATACGCAGTATTTT
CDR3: CASSDPGQFTDTQYF

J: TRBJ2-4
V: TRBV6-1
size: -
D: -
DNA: TGTGCCAGCAGTGAAGCGGTACTAGCCAAAAACATTCAGTACTTC
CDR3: CASSEAVLAKNIQYF

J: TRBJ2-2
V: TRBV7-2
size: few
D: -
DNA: TGTGCCAGCAGCTTATCGCAGACGAACACCGGGGAGCTGTTTTTT
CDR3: CASSLSQTNTGELFF

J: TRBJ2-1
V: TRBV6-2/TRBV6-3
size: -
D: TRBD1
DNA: TGTGCCAGCACCCCCAGGGGGTCCTACAATGAGCAGTTCTTC
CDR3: CASTPRGSYNEQFF

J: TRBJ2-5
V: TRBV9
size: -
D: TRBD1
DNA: TGTGCCAGCAGCGAGACAGGGGGGAGGGAGACCCAGTACTTC
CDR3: CASSETGGRETQYF

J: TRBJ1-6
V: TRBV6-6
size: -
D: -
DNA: TGTGCCAGCAGTCCCGGTACCGGGGTTCAAAATTCACCCCTCCACTTT
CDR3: CASSPGTGVQNSPLHF

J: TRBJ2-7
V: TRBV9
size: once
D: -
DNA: TGTGCCAGCAGCGGGAGGGACGGCCCCTCCTACGAGCAGTACTTC
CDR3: CASSGRDGPSYEQYF

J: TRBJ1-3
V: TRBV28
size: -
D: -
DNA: TGTGCCAGCAGTACCGACAGTGGAAACACCATATATTTT
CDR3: CASSTDSGNTIYF

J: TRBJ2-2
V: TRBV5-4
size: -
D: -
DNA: TGTGCCAGCAGCGCGACCACCGGGGAGCTGTTTTTT
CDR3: CASSATTGELFF

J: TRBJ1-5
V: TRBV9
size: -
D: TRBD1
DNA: TGTGCCAGCAGCGTAGAGGGGGCTCAGCCCCAGCATTTT
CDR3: CASSVEGAQPQHF

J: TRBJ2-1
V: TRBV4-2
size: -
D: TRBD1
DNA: TGTGCCAGCAGCCAAGAGGGGACAGAGCCGTACAATGAGCAGTTCTTC
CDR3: CASSQEGTEPYNEQFF

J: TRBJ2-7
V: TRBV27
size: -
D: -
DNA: TGTGCCAGCAGTTTACAGAGCACCTACGAGCAGTACTTC
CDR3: CASSLQSTYEQYF

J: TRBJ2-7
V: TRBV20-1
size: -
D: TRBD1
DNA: TGCAGTGCTAGTGGTGGGACAGGCGGCTACGAGCAGTACTTC
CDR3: CSASGGTGGYEQYF

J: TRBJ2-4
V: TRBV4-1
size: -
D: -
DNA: TGCGCCAGCAGCCAAGATCCATCGCCGGCAGGGATAGCCAAAAACATTCAGTACTTC
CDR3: CASSQDPSPAGIAKNIQYF

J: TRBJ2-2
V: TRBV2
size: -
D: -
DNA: TGTGCCAGCACCCTGACCGGGGAGCTGTTTTTT
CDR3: CASTLTGELFF

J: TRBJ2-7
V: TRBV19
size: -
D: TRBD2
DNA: TGTGCCAGTAGTACCGGACTAGCGGGGGGCACCTACGAGCAGTACTTC
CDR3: CASSTGLAGGTYEQYF

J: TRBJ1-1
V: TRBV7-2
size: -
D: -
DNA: TGTGCCAGCAGCTTCTGGGGGGTGGACACTGAAGCTTTCTTT
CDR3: CASSFWGVDTEAFF

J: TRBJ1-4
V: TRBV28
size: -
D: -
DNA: TGTGCCAGCAGCTTAACGTGGGGGGGGAGAGAAAAACTGTTTTTT
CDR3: CASSLTWGGREKLFF

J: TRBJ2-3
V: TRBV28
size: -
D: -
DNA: TGTGCCAGCAGTTTATCCTCCGGGTTAACGGTCACAGATACGCAGTATTTT
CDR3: CASSLSSGLTVTDTQYF

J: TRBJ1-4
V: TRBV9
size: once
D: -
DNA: TGTGCCAGCAGCGTAGACATGGTAGCTAATGAAAAACTGTTTTTT
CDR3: CASSVDMVANEKLFF

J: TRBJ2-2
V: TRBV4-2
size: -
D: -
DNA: TGTGCCAGCAGCCAAGATAGGTTGGGGCAGGAGCTGGTTGGCGGGGAGCTGTTTTTT
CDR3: CASSQDRLGQELVGGELFF

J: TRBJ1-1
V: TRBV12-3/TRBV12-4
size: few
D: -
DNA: TGTGCCAGCAGTTTAGCGAACACTGAAGCTTTCTTT
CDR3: CASSLANTEAFF

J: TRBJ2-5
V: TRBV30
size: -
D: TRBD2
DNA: TGTGCCTGGAGCGGGACTAGCGGAGAGACCCAGTACTTC
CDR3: CAWSGTSGETQYF

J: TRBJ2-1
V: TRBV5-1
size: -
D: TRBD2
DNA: TGCGCCAGCAGCTTGGGGGCTAGCGGTTACAATGAGCAGTTCTTC
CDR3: CASSLGASGYNEQFF

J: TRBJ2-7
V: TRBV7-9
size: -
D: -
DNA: TGTGCCAGCAGCTTAGCAGTATACGAGCAGTACTTC
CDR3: CASSLAVYEQYF

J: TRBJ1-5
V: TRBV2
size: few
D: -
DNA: TGTGCCAGCAGCACCGCGGACAGACCCAATCAGCCCCAGCATTTT
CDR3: CASSTADRPNQPQHF

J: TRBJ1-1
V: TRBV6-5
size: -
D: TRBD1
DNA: TGTGCCAGCAGTTACCGGACAGGGAACACTGAAGCTTTCTTT
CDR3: CASSYRTGNTEAFF

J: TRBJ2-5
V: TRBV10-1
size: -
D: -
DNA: TGCGCCAGCAGTGTTGGGGAGACCCAGTACTTC
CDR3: CASSVGETQYF

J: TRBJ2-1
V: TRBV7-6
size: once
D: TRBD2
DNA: TGTGCCAGTGAAGCGGGGGGGACGAGCTCCTACAATGAGCAGTTCTTC
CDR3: CASEAGGTSSYNEQFF

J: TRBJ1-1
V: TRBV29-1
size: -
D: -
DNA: TGCAGCGTTGAAGGCAGGGCTAGGGGCACTGAAGCTTTCTTT
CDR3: CSVEGRARGTEAFF

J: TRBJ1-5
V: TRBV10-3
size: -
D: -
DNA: TGTGCCGCGCAACAGGGTTCGGATCAGCCCCAGCATTTT
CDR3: CAAQQGSDQPQHF

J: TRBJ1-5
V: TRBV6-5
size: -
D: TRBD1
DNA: TGTGCCAGCAGCCCGGGACAGTTCAATCAGCCCCAGCATTTT
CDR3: CASSPGQFNQPQHF

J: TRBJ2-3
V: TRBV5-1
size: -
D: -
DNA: TGCGCCAGCAGCTTGGGGTTTGTGCGGGGACGGCTTTTCACAGATACGCAGTATTTT
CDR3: CASSLGFVRGRLFTDTQYF

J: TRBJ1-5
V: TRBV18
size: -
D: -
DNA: TGTGCCAGCTCACTGTCGACAGGAAATAGCAATCAGCCCCAGCATTTT
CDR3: CASSLSTGNSNQPQHF

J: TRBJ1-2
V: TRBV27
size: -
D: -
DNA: TGTGCCAGCAGTTTATCGGTGGTGGCAGGGTTTATCTATGGCTACACCTTC
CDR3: CASSLSVVAGFIYGYTF

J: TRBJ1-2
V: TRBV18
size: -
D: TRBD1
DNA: TGTGCCAGCTCACCACTTTCAGGGGGCCACGGCTACACCTTC
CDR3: CASSPLSGGHGYTF

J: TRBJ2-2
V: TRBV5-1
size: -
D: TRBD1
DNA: TGCGCCAGCAGCCCCAACCCGACAGGGGCTTCCGGGGAGCTGTTTTTT
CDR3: CASSPNPTGASGELFF

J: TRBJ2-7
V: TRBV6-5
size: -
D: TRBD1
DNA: TGTGCCAGCAGTACTCGGACAGGTACCTACGAGCAGTACTTC
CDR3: CASSTRTGTYEQYF

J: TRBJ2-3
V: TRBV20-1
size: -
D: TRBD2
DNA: TGCAGTGCTAGTTCTAGCGGGGGGTCTTACTCTAGCACAGATACGCAGTATTTT
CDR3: CSASSSGGSYSSTDTQYF

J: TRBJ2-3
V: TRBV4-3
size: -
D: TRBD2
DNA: TGCGCCAGCAGCCAACATCTAGCGGGGGGGCTTGCAGATACGCAGTATTTT
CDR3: CASSQHLAGGLADTQYF

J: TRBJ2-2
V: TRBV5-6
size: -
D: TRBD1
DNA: TGTGCCAGCAGCCCCACGACAGGGGGATACACCGGGGAGCTGTTTTTT
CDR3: CASSPTTGGYTGELFF

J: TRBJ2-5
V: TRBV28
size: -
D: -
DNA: TGTGCCAGCACGGACAGACAAGAGACCCAGTACTTC
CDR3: CASTDRQETQYF

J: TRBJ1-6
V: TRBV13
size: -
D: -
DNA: TGTGCCAGCAGCTCTCGAGTCGCGGCAGCAAATTCACCCCTCCACTTT
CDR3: CASSSRVAAANSPLHF